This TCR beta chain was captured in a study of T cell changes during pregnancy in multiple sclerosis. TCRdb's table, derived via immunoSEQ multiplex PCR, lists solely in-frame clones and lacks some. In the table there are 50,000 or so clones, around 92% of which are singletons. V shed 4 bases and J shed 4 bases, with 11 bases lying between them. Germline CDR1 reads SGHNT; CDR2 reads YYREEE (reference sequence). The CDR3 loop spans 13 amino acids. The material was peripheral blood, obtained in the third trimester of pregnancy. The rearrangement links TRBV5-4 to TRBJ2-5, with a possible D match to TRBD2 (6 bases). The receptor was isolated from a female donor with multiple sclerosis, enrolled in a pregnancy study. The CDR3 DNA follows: TGTGCCAGCAGCCCCGTGGGGGGAGAGACCCAGTACTTC. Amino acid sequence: CASSPVGGETQYF. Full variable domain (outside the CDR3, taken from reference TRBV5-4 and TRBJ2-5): ETGVTQSPTHLIKTRGQQVTLRCSSQSGHNTVSWYQQALGQGPQFIFQYYREEENGRGNFPPRFSGLQFPNYSSELNVNALELDDSALYLCASSPVGGETQYFGPGTRLLVL.